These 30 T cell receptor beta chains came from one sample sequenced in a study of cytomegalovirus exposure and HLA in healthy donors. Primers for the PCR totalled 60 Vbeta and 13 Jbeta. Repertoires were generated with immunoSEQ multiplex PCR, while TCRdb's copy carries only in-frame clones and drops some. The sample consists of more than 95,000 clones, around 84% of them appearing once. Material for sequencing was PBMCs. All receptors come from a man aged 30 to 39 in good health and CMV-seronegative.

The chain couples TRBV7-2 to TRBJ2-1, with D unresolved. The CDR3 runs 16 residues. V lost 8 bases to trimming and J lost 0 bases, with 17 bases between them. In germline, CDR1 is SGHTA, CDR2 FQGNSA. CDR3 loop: CASGYDPGGSYNEQFF. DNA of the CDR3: TGTGCCAGCGGTTACGATCCTGGCGGCTCCTACAATGAGCAGTTCTTC.

In nucleotides, the CDR3 is TGTGCCAGCAGTTTAAGGTATTCATCAGCGGGCGGGTTCTCCTACAATGAGCAGTTCTTC. This gives the protein CASSLRYSSAGGFSYNEQFF. The rearrangement joins TRBV27 to TRBJ2-1; D is possibly TRBD2 (6 bases). Germline values: CDR1 MNHEY, CDR2 SMNVEV (reference sequence). The CDR3 runs to 20 residues. V was clipped by 2 bases and J by 0 bases, with 23 bases between them.

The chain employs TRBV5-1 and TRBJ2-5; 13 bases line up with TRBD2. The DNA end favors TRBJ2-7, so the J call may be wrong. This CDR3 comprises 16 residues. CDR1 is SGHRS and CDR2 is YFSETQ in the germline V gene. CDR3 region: CASSPRTSGSSYEQYF. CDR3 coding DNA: TGCGCCAGCAGCCCGCGGACTAGCGGGAGTTCCTACGAGCAGTACTTC.

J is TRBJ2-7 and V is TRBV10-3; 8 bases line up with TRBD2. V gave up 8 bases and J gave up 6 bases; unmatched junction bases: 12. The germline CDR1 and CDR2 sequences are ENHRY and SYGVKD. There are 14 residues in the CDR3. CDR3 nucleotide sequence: TGTGCCATCTCGGGGGGGGAAGTATTCGGCGAGCAGTACTTC. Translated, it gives CAISGGEVFGEQYF.

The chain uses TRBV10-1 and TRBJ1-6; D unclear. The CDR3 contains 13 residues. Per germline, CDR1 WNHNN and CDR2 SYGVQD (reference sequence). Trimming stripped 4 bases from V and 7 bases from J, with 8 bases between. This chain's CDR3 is CASSGTVNSPLHF. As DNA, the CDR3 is TGCGCCAGCAGTGGTACGGTAAATTCACCCCTCCACTTT.

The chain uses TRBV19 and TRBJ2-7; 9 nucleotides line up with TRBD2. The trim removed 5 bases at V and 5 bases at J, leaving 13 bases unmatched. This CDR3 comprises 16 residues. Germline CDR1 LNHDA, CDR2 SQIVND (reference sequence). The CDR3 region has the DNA TGTGCCAGTAGTGTGGCTAGCGGGGTAACGGGTGACGAGCAGTACTTC. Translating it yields CASSVASGVTGDEQYF.

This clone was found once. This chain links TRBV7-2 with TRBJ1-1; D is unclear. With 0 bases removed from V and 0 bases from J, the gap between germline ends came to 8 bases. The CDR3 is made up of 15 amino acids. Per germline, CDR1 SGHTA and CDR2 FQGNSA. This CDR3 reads CASSLAVAMNTEAFF. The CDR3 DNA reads TGTGCCAGCAGCTTAGCGGTAGCCATGAACACTGAAGCTTTCTTT.

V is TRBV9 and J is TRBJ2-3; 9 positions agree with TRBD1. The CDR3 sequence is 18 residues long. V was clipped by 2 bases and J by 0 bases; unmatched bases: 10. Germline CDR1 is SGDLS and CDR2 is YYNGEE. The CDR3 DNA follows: TGTGCCAGCAGCGTCACCTGGACAGGGGTCCCTAGCACAGATACGCAGTATTTT. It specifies CASSVTWTGVPSTDTQYF.

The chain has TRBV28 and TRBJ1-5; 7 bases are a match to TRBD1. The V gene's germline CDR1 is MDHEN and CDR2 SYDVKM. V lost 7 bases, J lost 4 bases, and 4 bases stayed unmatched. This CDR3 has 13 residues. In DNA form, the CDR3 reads TGTGCCAGCAACAGGGGTGGGAATCAGCCCCAGCATTTT. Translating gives CASNRGGNQPQHF.

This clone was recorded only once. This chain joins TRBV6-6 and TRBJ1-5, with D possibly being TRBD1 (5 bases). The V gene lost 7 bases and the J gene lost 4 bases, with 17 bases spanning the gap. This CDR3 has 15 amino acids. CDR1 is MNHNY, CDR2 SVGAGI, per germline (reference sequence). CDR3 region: CASITQGGGNQPQHF. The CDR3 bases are TGTGCCAGCATTACCCAGGGAGGCGGGAATCAGCCCCAGCATTTT.

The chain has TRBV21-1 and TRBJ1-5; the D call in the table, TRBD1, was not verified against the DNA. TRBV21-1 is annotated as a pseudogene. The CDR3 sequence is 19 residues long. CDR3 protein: CASSKRLPGTGRTNQPQHF. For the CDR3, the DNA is TGTGCCAGCAGCAAAAGGCTTCCCGGGACAGGGCGGACGAATCAGCCCCAGCATTTT.

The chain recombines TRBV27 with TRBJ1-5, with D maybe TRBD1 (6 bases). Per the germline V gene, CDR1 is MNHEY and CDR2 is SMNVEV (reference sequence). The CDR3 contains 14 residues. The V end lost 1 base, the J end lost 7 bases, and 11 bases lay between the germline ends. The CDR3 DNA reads TGTGCCAGCAGTTTATACAGGGCAGGCCAGCCCCAGCATTTT. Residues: CASSLYRAGQPQHF.

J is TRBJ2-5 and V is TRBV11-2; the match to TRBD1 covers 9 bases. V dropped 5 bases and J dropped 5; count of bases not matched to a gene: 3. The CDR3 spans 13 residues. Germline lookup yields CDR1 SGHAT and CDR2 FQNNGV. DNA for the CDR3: TGTGCCAGCAGCGTGGACAGGGGTGAGACCCAGTACTTC. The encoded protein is CASSVDRGETQYF.

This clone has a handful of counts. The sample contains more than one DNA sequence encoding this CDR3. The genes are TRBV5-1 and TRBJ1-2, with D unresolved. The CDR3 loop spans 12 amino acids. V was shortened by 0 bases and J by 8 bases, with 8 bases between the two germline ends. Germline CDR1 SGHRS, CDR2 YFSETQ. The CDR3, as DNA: TGCGCCAGCAGCTTGGGAGGGAGCGGCTACACCTTC. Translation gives CASSLGGSGYTF.

The CDR3 spells CASRPSGGLNQPQHF. The CDR3 DNA sequence: TGCGCCAGCAGGCCCTCAGGGGGCCTCAATCAGCCCCAGCATTTT. The chain recombines TRBV5-1 with TRBJ1-5; 8 bases are shared with TRBD1. The germline CDR1 and CDR2 sequences are SGHRS and YFSETQ. This CDR3 contains 15 residues. Germline trimming cut 5 bases from V and 3 bases from J; bases unmatched to any gene: 7.

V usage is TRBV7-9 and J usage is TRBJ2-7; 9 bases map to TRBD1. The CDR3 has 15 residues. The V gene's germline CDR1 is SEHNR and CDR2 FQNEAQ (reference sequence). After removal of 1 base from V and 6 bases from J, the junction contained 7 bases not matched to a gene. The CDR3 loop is CASSLGSGQGREQYF. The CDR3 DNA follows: TGTGCCAGCAGCTTAGGTTCCGGACAGGGGCGCGAGCAGTACTTC. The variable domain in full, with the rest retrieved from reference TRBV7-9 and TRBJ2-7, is DTGVSQNPRHKITKRGQNVTFRCDPISEHNRLYWYRQTLGQGPEFLTYFQNEAQLEKSRLLSDRFSAERPKGSFSTLEIQRTEQGDSAMYLCASSLGSGQGREQYFGPGTRLTVT.

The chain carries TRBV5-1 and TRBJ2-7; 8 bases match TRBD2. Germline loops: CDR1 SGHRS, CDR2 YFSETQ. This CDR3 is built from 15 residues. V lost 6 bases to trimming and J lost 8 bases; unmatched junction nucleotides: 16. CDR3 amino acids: CASNYPGGSGVKQYF. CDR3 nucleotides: TGCGCCAGCAACTACCCGGGTGGTAGCGGGGTGAAGCAGTACTTC.

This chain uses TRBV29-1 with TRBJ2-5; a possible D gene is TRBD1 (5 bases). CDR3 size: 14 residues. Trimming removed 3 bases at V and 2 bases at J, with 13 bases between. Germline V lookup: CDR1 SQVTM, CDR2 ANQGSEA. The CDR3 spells CSVEDETDQETQYF. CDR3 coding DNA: TGCAGCGTTGAGGATGAGACAGATCAAGAGACCCAGTACTTC. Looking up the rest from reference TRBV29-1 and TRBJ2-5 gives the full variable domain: SAVISQKPSRDICQRGTSLTIQCQVDSQVTMMFWYRQQPGQSLTLIATANQGSEATYESGFVIDKFPISRPNLTFSTLTVSNMSPEDSSIYLCSVEDETDQETQYFGPGTRLLVL.

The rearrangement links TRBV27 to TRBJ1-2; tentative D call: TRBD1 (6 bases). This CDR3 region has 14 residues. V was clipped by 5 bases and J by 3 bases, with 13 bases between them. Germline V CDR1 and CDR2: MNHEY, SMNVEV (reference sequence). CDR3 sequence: CASSPRGGYYGYTF. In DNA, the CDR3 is TGTGCCAGCAGTCCAAGGGGGGGCTACTATGGCTACACCTTC.

The CDR3 protein is CASSPQAGAASPLHF. As DNA, the CDR3 is TGTGCCAGCAGCCCACAGGCGGGGGCTGCCTCACCCCTCCACTTT. V usage is TRBV7-2 and J usage is TRBJ1-6; possibly TRBD1 for D (6 bases). Germline V gives CDR1 SGHTA, CDR2 FQGNSA. The length of the CDR3 is 15 residues. The germline V and J ends were trimmed by 5 bases and 10 bases, with 18 bases remaining between them.

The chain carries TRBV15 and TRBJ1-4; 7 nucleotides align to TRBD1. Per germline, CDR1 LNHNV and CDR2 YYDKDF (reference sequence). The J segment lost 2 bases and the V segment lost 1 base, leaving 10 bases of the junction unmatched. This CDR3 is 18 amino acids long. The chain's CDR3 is CATSRGTGGWLTNEKLFF. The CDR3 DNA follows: TGTGCCACCAGCAGAGGGACAGGTGGTTGGCTGACTAATGAAAAACTGTTTTTT.

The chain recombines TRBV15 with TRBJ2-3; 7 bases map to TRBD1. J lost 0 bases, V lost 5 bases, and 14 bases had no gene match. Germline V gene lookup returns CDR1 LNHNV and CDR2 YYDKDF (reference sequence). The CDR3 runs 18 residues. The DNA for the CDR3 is TGTGCCACCAGCGGTGGACAGGAATTATATCCTAGCACAGATACGCAGTATTTT. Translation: CATSGGQELYPSTDTQYF.

CDR3 loop: CASSYATVNYGYTF. The CDR3 DNA follows: TGTGCCAGCAGTTACGCGACAGTTAACTATGGCTACACCTTC. The J gene is TRBJ1-2, the V gene TRBV6-5, with D perhaps matching TRBD1 (5 bases). The CDR3 has 14 residues. With 2 bases removed from V and 1 base from J, the gap between germline ends came to 8 bases. Germline lookup yields CDR1 MNHEY and CDR2 SVGAGI.

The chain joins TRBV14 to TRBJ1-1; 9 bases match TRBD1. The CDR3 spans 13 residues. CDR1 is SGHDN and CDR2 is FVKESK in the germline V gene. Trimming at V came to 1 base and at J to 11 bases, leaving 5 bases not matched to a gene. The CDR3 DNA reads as TGTGCCAGCAGCCAAGTCGGACAGGGGCAGGCTTTCTTT. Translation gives CASSQVGQGQAFF.

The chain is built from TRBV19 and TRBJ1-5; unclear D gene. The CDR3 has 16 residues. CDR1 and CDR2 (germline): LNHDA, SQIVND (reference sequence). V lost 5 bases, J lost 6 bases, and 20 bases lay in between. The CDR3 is CASSVTAGQARQPQHF. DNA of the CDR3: TGTGCCAGTAGTGTCACAGCTGGGCAGGCGCGTCAGCCCCAGCATTTT.

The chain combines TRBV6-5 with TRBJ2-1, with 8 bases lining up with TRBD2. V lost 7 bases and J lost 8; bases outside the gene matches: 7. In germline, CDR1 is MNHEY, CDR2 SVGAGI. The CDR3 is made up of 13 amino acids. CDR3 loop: CASTSSGSHEQFF. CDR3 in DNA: TGTGCCAGCACCTCAAGCGGGAGTCATGAGCAGTTCTTC.

The CDR3 here is CASSLGGSLYYEQYF. In DNA, the CDR3 is TGTGCCAGCAGCTTGGGCGGGAGTCTTTACTACGAGCAGTACTTC. The gene calls are TRBV7-6 and TRBJ2-7; 7 nucleotides match TRBD2. From germline, CDR1 is SGHVS and CDR2 FNYEAQ. V was pared by 3 bases and J by 3 bases, with 8 bases of the junction left unmatched. CDR3 size: 15 residues. Full variable domain (missing parts from reference TRBV7-6 and TRBJ2-7): GAGVSQSPRYKVTKRGQDVALRCDPISGHVSLYWYRQALGQGPEFLTYFNYEAQQDKSGLPNDRFSAERPEGSISTLTIQRTEQRDSAMYRCASSLGGSLYYEQYFGPGTRLTVT.

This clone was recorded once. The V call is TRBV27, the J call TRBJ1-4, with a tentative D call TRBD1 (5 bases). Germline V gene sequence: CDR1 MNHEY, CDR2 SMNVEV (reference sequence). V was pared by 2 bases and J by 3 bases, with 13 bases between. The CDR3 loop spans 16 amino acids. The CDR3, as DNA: TGTGCCAGCAGTTTAGTCTGGGGCCGATCTAATGAAAAACTGTTTTTT. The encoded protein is CASSLVWGRSNEKLFF.

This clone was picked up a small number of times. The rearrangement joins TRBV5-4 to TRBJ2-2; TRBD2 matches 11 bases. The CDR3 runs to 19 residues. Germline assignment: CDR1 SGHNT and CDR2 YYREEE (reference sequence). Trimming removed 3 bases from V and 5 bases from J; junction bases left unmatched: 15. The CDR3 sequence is CASSSGTSGGLGGTGELFF. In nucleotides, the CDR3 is TGTGCCAGCAGCTCGGGGACTAGCGGCGGACTTGGGGGGACCGGGGAGCTGTTTTTT.

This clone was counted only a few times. CDR3 amino acids: CASSLELAGLISSTDTQYF. The CDR3 DNA sequence: TGTGCCAGCAGCTTGGAACTAGCGGGCCTTATAAGTAGCACAGATACGCAGTATTTT. The chain has TRBV5-4 and TRBJ2-3; TRBD2 agrees at 9 bases. The CDR3 contains 19 residues. Germline V gives CDR1 SGHNT, CDR2 YYREEE (reference sequence). V shed 0 bases and J 0 bases; nucleotides not matched to a gene: 11.